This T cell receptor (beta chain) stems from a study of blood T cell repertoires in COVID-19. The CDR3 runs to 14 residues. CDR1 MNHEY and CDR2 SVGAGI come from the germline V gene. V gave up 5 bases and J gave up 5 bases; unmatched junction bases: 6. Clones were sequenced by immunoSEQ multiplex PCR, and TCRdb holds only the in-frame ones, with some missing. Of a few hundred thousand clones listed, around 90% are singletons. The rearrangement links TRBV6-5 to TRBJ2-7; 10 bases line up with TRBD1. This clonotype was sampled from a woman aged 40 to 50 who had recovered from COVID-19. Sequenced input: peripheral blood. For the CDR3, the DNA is TGTGCCAGCAGTCCCCGACAGGGGGCCCACGAGCAGTACTTC. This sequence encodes CASSPRQGAHEQYF.